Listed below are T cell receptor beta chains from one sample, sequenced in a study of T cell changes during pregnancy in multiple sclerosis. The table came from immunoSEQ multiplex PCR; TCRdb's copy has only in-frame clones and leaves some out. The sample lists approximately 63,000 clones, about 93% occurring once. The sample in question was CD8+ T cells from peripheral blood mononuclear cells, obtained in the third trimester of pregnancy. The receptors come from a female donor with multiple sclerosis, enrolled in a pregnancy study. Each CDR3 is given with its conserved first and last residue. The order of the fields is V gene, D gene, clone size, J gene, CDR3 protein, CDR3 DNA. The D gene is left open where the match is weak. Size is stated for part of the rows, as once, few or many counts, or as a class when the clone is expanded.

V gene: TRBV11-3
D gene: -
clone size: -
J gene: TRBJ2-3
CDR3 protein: CASSLDPTAVDTQYF
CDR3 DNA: TGTGCCAGCAGCTTAGATCCGACGGCGGTTGATACGCAGTATTTT

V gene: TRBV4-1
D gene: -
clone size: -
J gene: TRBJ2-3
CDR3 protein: CASSQNPYPTVTDTQYF
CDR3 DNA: TGCGCCAGCAGCCAAAACCCCTACCCCACAGTCACAGATACGCAGTATTTT

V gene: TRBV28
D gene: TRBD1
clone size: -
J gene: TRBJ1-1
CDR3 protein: CASSPLQGLNTEAFF
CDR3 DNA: TGTGCCAGCAGTCCATTACAGGGGTTGAACACTGAAGCTTTCTTT

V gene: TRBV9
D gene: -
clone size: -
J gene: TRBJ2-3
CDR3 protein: CASSVGVAGTDTQYF
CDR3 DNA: TGTGCCAGCAGCGTAGGGGTAGCGGGCACAGATACGCAGTATTTT

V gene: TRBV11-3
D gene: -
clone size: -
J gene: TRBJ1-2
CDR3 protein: CASSLVNGDICGYTF
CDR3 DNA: TGTGCCAGCAGCTTAGTCAATGGGGACATCTGCGGCTACACCTTC

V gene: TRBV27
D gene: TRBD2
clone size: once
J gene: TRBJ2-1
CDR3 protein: CASSGYGAGGSWGFYNEQFF
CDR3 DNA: TGTGCCAGCAGTGGTTATGGAGCGGGAGGTTCCTGGGGGTTCTACAATGAGCAGTTCTTC

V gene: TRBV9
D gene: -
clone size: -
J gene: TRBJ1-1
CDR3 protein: CASSVGTANTEAFF
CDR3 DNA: TGTGCCAGCAGCGTAGGGACAGCCAACACTGAAGCTTTCTTT

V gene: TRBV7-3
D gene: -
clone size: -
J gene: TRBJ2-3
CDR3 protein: CASSPAEGGDTQYF
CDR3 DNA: TGTGCCAGCAGCCCCGCCGAGGGTGGGGATACGCAGTATTTT

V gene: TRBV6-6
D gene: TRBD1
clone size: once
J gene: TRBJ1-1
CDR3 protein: CASRQGARAFF
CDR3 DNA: TGTGCCAGCCGACAGGGGGCCCGAGCTTTCTTT

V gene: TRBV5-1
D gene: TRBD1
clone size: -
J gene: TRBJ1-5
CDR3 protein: CASSNGQGDQPQHF
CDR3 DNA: TGCGCCAGCAGCAACGGACAGGGAGATCAGCCCCAGCATTTT

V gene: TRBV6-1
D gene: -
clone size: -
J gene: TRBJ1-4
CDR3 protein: CASSEWPHGEKLFF
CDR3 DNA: TGTGCCAGCAGTGAATGGCCCCACGGGGAAAAACTGTTTTTT

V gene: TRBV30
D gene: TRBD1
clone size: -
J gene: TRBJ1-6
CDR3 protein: CAWSATGGADSPLHF
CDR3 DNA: TGTGCCTGGAGTGCTACAGGGGGCGCGGATTCACCCCTCCACTTT

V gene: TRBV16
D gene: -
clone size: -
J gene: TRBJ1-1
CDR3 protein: CASSPLTDEAFF
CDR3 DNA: TGTGCCAGCAGCCCACTGACAGATGAAGCTTTCTTT

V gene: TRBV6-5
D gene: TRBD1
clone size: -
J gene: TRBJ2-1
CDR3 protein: CASNGDRVDEQFF
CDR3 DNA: TGTGCCAGCAATGGGGACAGGGTGGATGAGCAGTTCTTC

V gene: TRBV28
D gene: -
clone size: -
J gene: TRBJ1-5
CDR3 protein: CASSLSGGLLDQPQHF
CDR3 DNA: TGTGCCAGCAGTTTAAGTGGGGGGTTATTAGATCAGCCCCAGCATTTT

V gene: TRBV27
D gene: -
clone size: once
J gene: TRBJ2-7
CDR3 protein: CATRGSYYEQYF
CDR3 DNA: TGTGCCACCCGAGGGAGCTACTACGAGCAGTACTTC

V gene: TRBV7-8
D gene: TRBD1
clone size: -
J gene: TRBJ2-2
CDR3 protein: CASSLAGGNTGELFF
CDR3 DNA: TGTGCCAGCAGCTTAGCAGGGGGCAACACCGGGGAGCTGTTTTTT

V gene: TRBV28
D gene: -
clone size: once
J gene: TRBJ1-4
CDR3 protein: CASSLYKRRGIGEKLFF
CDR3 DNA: TGTGCCAGCAGTTTGTATAAAAGGCGAGGGATTGGTGAAAAACTGTTTTTT

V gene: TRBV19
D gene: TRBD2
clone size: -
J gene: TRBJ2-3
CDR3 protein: CASSGAGGNTQYF
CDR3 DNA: TGTGCCAGTAGCGGCGCGGGAGGGAATACGCAGTATTTT

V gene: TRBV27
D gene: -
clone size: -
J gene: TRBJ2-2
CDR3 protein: CASSSLANTGELFF
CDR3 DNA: TGTGCCAGCAGTTCCCTAGCCAACACCGGGGAGCTGTTTTTT

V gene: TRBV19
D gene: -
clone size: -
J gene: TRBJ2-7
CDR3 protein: CASSFLAEQYF
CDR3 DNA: TGTGCCAGTAGTTTCCTGGCCGAGCAGTACTTC

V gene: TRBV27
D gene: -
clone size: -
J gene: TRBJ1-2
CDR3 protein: CASSLGGMAGDNGYTF
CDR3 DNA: TGTGCCAGCAGTTTAGGAGGAATGGCAGGGGACAATGGCTACACCTTC

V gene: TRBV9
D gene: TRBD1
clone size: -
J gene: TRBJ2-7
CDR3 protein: CASSVEGQGADEQYF
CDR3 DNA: TGTGCCAGCAGCGTAGAGGGACAGGGGGCCGACGAGCAGTACTTC

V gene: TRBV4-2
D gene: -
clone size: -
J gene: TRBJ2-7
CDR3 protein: CASSPDPGTINSYEQYF
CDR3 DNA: TGTGCCAGCAGCCCCGACCCCGGGACAATAAACTCCTACGAGCAGTACTTC

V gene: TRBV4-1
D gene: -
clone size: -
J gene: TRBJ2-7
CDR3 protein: CASSQPGSYEQYF
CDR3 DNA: TGCGCCAGCAGCCAACCCGGGAGTTACGAGCAGTACTTC